This TCR beta chain was retrieved from a study of metastatic and nonmetastatic thyroid tumors. In the original analysis: It was from CDR3 differences across clinicopathological groups that a distant-metastasis classifier for papillary thyroid cancer was built. TCRdb re-clonotyped the PCR reads via MiXCR. Clone size and V and J calls follow TCRdb, not the original study. The sample includes tens of thousands of clones, roughly 23% of them seen just once. The CDR3 is 15 amino acids. Germline V gives CDR1 GTSNPN, CDR2 SVGIG (reference sequence). Trimming stripped 0 bases from V and 0 bases from J, with 6 bases between. No treatment had been given to any patient before thyroid surgery.

The chain couples TRBV30 to TRBJ2-6; D is ambiguous. The sample taken for sequencing was tumor tissue. The sequence was collected from a female donor with papillary thyroid cancer or a benign thyroid nodule (not recorded which). Some clones in this sample may be carry-over from other donors' samples. Written as DNA, the CDR3 is TGTGCCTGGAGTGTAGTGTACTCTGGGGCCAACGTCCTGACTTTC. Protein sequence: CAWSVVYSGANVLTF.